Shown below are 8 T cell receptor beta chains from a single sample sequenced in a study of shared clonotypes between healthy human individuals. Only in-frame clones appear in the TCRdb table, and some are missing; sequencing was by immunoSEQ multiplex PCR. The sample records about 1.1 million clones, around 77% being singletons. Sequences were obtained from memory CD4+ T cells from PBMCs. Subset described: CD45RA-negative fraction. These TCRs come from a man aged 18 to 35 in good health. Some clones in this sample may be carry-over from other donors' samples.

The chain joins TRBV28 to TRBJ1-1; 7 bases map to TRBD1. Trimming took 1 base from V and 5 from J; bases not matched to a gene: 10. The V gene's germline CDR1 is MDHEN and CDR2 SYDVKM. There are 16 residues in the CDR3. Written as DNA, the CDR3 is TGTGCCAGCAGTTTATTAGGGTCCAGGGGGGATACTGAAGCTTTCTTT. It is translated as CASSLLGSRGDTEAFF.

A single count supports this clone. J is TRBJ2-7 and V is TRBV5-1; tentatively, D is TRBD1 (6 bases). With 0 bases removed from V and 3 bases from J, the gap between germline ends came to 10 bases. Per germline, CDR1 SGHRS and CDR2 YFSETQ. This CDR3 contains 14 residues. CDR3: CASSLGQAHYEQYF. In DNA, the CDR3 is TGCGCCAGCAGCTTGGGACAGGCGCACTACGAGCAGTACTTC.

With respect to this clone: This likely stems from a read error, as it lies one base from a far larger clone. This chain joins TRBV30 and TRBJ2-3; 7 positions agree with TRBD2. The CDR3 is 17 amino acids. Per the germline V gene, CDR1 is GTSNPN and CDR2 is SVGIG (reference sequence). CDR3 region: CAWSSTGGEIITDTRYF. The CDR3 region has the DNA TGTGCCTGGAGTAGCACGGGAGGAGAGATAATCACAGATACGCGGTATTTT.

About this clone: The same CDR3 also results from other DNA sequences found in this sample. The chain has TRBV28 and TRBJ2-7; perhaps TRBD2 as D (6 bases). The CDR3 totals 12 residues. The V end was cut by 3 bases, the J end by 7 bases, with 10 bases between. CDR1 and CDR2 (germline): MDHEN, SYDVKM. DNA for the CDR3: TGTGCCAGCAGTTTGGGAGGAGGTGAGCAGTACTTC. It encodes CASSLGGGEQYF.

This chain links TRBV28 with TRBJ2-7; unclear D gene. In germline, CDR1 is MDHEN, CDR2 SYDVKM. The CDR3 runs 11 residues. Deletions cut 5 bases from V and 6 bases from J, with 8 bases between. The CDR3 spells CASSQRLEQYF. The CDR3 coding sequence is TGTGCCAGCAGTCAAAGACTCGAGCAGTACTTC.

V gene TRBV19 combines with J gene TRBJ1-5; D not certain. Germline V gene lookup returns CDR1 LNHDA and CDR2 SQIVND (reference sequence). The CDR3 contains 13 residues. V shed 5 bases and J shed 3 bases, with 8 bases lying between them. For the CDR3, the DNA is TGTGCCAGTAGTTCGGGGTTCAATCAGCCCCAGCATTTT. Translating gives CASSSGFNQPQHF. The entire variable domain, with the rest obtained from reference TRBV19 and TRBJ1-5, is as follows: DGGITQSPKYLFRKEGQNVTLSCEQNLNHDAMYWYRQDPGQGLRLIYYSQIVNDFQKGDIAEGYSVSREKKESFPLTVTSAQKNPTAFYLCASSSGFNQPQHFGDGTRLSIL.

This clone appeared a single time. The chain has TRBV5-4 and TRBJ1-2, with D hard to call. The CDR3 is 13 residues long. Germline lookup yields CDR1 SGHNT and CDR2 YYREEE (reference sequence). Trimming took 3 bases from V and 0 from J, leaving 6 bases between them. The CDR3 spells CASSSDSNYGYTF. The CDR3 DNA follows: TGTGCCAGCAGCTCAGATTCTAACTATGGCTACACCTTC.

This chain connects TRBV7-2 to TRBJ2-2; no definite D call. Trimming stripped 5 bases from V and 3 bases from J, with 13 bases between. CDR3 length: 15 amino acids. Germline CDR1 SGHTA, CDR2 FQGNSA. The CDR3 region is CASSPSLTDTGELFF. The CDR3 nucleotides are TGTGCCAGCAGCCCTTCCCTAACGGACACCGGGGAGCTGTTTTTT.